A selection of T cell receptor beta chains follows, all from one sample in a study of T cells in Graves' hyperthyroidism and ophthalmopathy. TCRdb re-called the multiplex PCR reads through MiXCR, storing one row per CDR3 protein. The repertoire holds hundreds of thousands of distinct CDR3 sequences, with roughly 17% as singletons. Sequences were obtained from blood. These TCRs come from a woman younger than 30 with Graves' ophthalmopathy. CDR3s leave out the opening cysteine and the closing phenylalanine or tryptophan.

j_gene	v_gene	CDR3aa
TRBJ2-1	TRBV20-1	SARDGTGGIEQF
TRBJ1-2	TRBV4-2	ASSPEDDGANYGYT
TRBJ2-4	TRBV30	AWSDPDGELAKNIQY
TRBJ2-5	TRBV7-2	ASSLTGGPETQY
TRBJ1-6	TRBV30	AWSPTGDYNSPLH
TRBJ2-1	TRBV9	ASSVVAASGSGEQF
TRBJ1-1	TRBV20-1	SAPKATEAF
TRBJ2-1	TRBV7-3	ASSAGGTYNEQF
TRBJ2-1	TRBV5-1	ASRQEGAYNEQF
TRBJ2-5	TRBV7-9	ASSLSTTQETQY
TRBJ1-4	TRBV18	ASSSDWTVVNEKLF
TRBJ2-7	TRBV3-1	ASSQDGINPGQALSYEQY
TRBJ1-5	TRBV20-1	SAGQESYSNQPQH
TRBJ1-2	TRBV14	ASSHSQYGYT
TRBJ1-1	TRBV9	ASSVTLRAEAF
TRBJ2-7	TRBV6-1	ASRSPGGAREQY
TRBJ1-2	TRBV7-9	ASSLTTPPTGDYGYT
TRBJ2-1	TRBV28	ASSFSLAGVIGEQF
TRBJ2-4	TRBV19	AARHYREGIQY
TRBJ1-2	TRBV7-8	ASSFEAGQGVTGYT
TRBJ2-3	TRBV24-1	ATSGPGHLTDTQY
TRBJ2-2	TRBV6-6	ASSYTSGGATGELF
TRBJ2-3	TRBV18	ASSARGSSTDTQY
TRBJ2-2	TRBV20-1	SAPLAGQVGELF
TRBJ1-1	TRBV12-3/TRBV12-4	ASSLGAPGITEAF
TRBJ2-7	TRBV19	ASSIGGRNEQY
TRBJ1-5	TRBV6-2/TRBV6-3	ASSWEWGLKSNQPQH
TRBJ1-5	TRBV19	ASRQGGNQPQH
TRBJ1-1	TRBV12-3/TRBV12-4	ASSFEGGTEAF
TRBJ1-2	TRBV2	ASSLVGQGDNGYT
TRBJ1-6	TRBV4-1	ASSQDDPGQPVTLH
TRBJ2-5	TRBV12-3/TRBV12-4	ASSLGTSGSSDQETQY
TRBJ2-3	TRBV11-2	ASSLVMGKSDTQY
TRBJ1-1	TRBV18	ASSPIGQMNTEAF
TRBJ2-7	TRBV20-1	SAIIQGYEQY
TRBJ2-1	TRBV6-1	ASGLGEQF
TRBJ2-2	TRBV3-1	ASSQKHSGLNTGELF
TRBJ2-1	TRBV30	AWSNGGLYNEQF
TRBJ2-7	TRBV7-9	ASSSRDSAYEQY
TRBJ1-1	TRBV2	AALQGSVNTEAF
TRBJ2-2	TRBV7-2	ASSLGQPSNTGELF
TRBJ2-5	TRBV9	ASSVDPTTGPQGTQY
TRBJ1-2	TRBV3-1	ASSQENPRGYYGYT
TRBJ2-6	TRBV5-1	ASSLIQIQSSGANVLT
TRBJ2-7	TRBV7-2	ASSLRLAGGPQSEQY
TRBJ2-2	TRBV4-3	TSSQDKASGTGELF
TRBJ1-1	TRBV5-6	ASSFPRGRAEAF
TRBJ1-2	TRBV6-1	ASSYAGVSYGYT
TRBJ1-2	TRBV3-1	ASSQAGTGNGYT
TRBJ2-1	TRBV27	ASSPIGTGDSNEQF
TRBJ2-3	TRBV28	ASSWDRGKLPEDTDTQY
TRBJ2-2	TRBV11-2	ASSLDYGGGADTGELF
TRBJ2-3	TRBV12-3/TRBV12-4	ASSLVRAGGPGDTQY
TRBJ1-1	TRBV7-9	ASSPGSTWAF
TRBJ1-2	TRBV7-2	ASSLMAETNYGYT
TRBJ2-1	TRBV29-1	SVTGTPNDYNEQF
TRBJ1-1	TRBV7-9	ASSPRAIEAF
TRBJ1-2	TRBV20-1	SAATEANYGYT